Each of the 28 T cell receptor beta chains below was sequenced from the same sample in a study of cytomegalovirus exposure and HLA in healthy donors. The PCR ran on 60 Vbeta and 13 Jbeta primers. Here immunoSEQ multiplex PCR was the method, and the copy in TCRdb shows in-frame clones only, minus some. Among around 150,000 clones listed, roughly 74% were seen once. The sequenced sample was PBMCs. The receptors were sampled from a man between 18 and 29 years old in good health and CMV-seropositive.

The rearrangement links TRBV5-4 to TRBJ2-7; TRBD2 matches at 10 bases. This CDR3 contains 15 residues. The germline CDR1 and CDR2 sequences are SGHNT and YYREEE (reference sequence). Trimming at V came to 2 bases and at J to 7 bases, leaving 9 bases not matched to a gene. CDR3 protein: CASSLLLAGDREQYF. The CDR3 DNA follows: TGTGCCAGCAGCTTACTCCTAGCGGGAGATCGAGAGCAGTACTTC.

The chain links TRBV29-1 to TRBJ2-1, with a tentative D call TRBD2 (5 bases). Germline CDR1 reads SQVTM; CDR2 reads ANQGSEA. The CDR3 is 13 residues long. V lost 4 bases, J lost 4 bases, and 11 bases lay in between. The CDR3 loop reads CSVVRVQYNEQFF. The CDR3 DNA sequence: TGCAGCGTTGTGCGGGTACAGTACAATGAGCAGTTCTTC.

This sequence joins TRBV4-2 and TRBJ1-5; 7 bases fit TRBD1. The germline gives CDR1 LGHNA, CDR2 YNFKEQ. The CDR3 is 16 amino acids. Trimming took 4 bases from V and 1 from J; bases not matched to a gene: 7. CDR3 region: CASSRTGQLSNQPQHF. CDR3 DNA sequence: TGTGCCAGCAGCCGGACAGGACAGCTGAGCAATCAGCCCCAGCATTTT.

This chain uses TRBV7-9 with TRBJ2-7; 8 bases map to TRBD2. V was clipped by 3 bases and J by 7 bases; unmatched bases: 5. CDR1 SEHNR and CDR2 FQNEAQ come from the germline V gene (reference sequence). The CDR3 spans 13 residues. The CDR3 is CASSFSGTIEQYF. As DNA, the CDR3 is TGTGCCAGCAGCTTTAGCGGGACTATTGAGCAGTACTTC.

The rearrangement uses TRBV28 and TRBJ2-7; 8 nucleotides match TRBD2. The CDR3 covers 15 residues. CDR1 and CDR2 from the germline V gene are MDHEN and SYDVKM. Trimming at V came to 3 bases and at J to 3 bases, leaving 7 bases not matched to a gene. This chain's CDR3 is CASSFYIAGFYEQYF. The CDR3 DNA reads TGTGCCAGCAGTTTTTATATAGCGGGGTTCTACGAGCAGTACTTC.

The V call is TRBV29-1, the J call TRBJ2-5; D might be TRBD1 (6 bases). The CDR3 is 14 residues long. Trimming left V 7 bases short and J 2 bases short, with 17 bases between. CDR1 is SQVTM and CDR2 is ANQGSEA in the germline V gene. The CDR3, as DNA: TGCAGCGAGACTAAAGGGACATTGCAAGAGACCCAGTACTTC. It encodes CSETKGTLQETQYF.

A few counts support this clone. V and J are TRBV7-8 and TRBJ1-3; D is uncertain. V lost 0 bases and J lost 4, with 10 bases in between. Germline loops: CDR1 SGHVS, CDR2 FQNEAQ. The CDR3 length is 15 residues. DNA of the CDR3: TGTGCCAGCAGCTTAGCAGCGACGGGGGGAAACACCATATATTTT. Translated: CASSLAATGGNTIYF.

The J gene is TRBJ2-2, the V gene TRBV5-1; 16 nucleotides line up with TRBD2. The CDR3 length is 17 residues. The V gene's germline CDR1 is SGHRS and CDR2 YFSETQ. Losses at the gene ends were 4 bases for V and 7 bases for J; bases not matched to a gene: 7. The CDR3 bases are TGCGCCAGCAGCCAGGGACTAGCGGGAGGGCCTGACGGGGAGCTGTTTTTT. This sequence encodes CASSQGLAGGPDGELFF.

The chain has TRBV18 and TRBJ2-5; D is unresolved. In germline, CDR1 is KGHSH, CDR2 LQKENI. The V gene lost 5 bases and the J gene lost 4 bases, with 11 bases spanning the gap. The CDR3 is 13 amino acids. The CDR3 protein is CASSISAIETQYF. The CDR3 DNA is TGTGCCAGCTCAATCAGCGCTATAGAGACCCAGTACTTC.

J is TRBJ2-1 and V is TRBV19; 7 bases agree with TRBD2. Germline V lookup: CDR1 LNHDA, CDR2 SQIVND (reference sequence). After removal of 1 base from V and 5 bases from J, the junction contained 8 bases not matched to a gene. This CDR3 has 16 amino acids. The CDR3 region has the DNA TGTGCCAGTAGTATAGGCCTAGCGGTTACCAACAATGAGCAGTTCTTC. Residues: CASSIGLAVTNNEQFF.

CDR3 region: CASSADREAYGYTF. DNA for the CDR3: TGTGCCAGCAGCGCTGACAGGGAGGCCTATGGCTACACCTTC. The chain uses TRBV9 and TRBJ1-2, with TRBD1 identical over 7 bases. CDR1 and CDR2 from the germline V gene are SGDLS and YYNGEE. This CDR3 region has 14 residues. Losses at the gene ends were 3 bases for V and 4 bases for J; bases not matched to a gene: 6.

This chain joins TRBV5-1 and TRBJ2-3, with a weak D call TRBD2 (6 bases). Trimming pared 2 bases from V and 2 bases from J, leaving 12 bases between. The CDR3 is 15 residues long. Germline CDR1 SGHRS, CDR2 YFSETQ. This CDR3 reads CASSFVADNTDTQYF. The CDR3 nucleotides are TGCGCCAGCAGCTTCGTAGCGGATAACACAGATACGCAGTATTTT.

The rearrangement uses TRBV7-8 and TRBJ2-7, with D possibly matching TRBD1 (5 bases). V dropped 6 bases and J dropped 3 bases, with 6 bases sitting between them. This CDR3 has 11 amino acids. CDR1 and CDR2 (germline): SGHVS, FQNEAQ. CDR3 in amino acids: CASSRGYEQYF. The CDR3 region has the DNA TGTGCCAGCAGTAGGGGCTACGAGCAGTACTTC.

The CDR3 loop reads CASSQSGGPAFF. CDR3 bases: TGCGCCAGCAGTCAATCGGGGGGGCCGGCTTTCTTT. The V call is TRBV23-1, the J call TRBJ1-1, with D tentatively TRBD1 (6 bases). Being an ORF, TRBV23-1 has a function that is uncertain. The V end lost 0 bases, the J end lost 11 bases, and 10 bases lay between the germline ends. The CDR3 contains 12 residues.

The chain recombines TRBV7-3 with TRBJ2-3; a possible D gene is TRBD1 (6 bases). The CDR3 spans 16 residues. Germline values: CDR1 SGHTA, CDR2 FQGTGA. The V gene lost 5 bases and the J gene lost 0 bases, with 15 bases spanning the gap. The CDR3 sequence: CASSALDRTSTDTQYF. DNA for the CDR3: TGTGCCAGCAGCGCCTTGGACAGAACTAGCACAGATACGCAGTATTTT.

Details on this clone: At the DNA level, this CDR3 is encoded by other sequences in the same sample as well. The chain is built from TRBV9 and TRBJ1-1; TRBD1 might be the D (5 bases). This CDR3 has 12 residues. V lost 3 bases, J lost 5 bases, and 8 bases lay in between. Germline CDR1 is SGDLS and CDR2 is YYNGEE. CDR3 residues: CASSAGGTEAFF. The CDR3 DNA reads as TGTGCCAGCAGCGCGGGGGGAACTGAAGCTTTCTTT. Using reference TRBV9 and TRBJ1-1 for the parts outside the CDR3, the full variable domain is DSGVTQTPKHLITATGQRVTLRCSPRSGDLSVYWYQQSLDQGLQFLIQYYNGEERAKGNILERFSAQQFPDLHSELNLSSLELGDSALYFCASSAGGTEAFFGQGTRLTVV.

The chain uses TRBV7-2 and TRBJ1-2, with TRBD1 matching 11 bases. The CDR3 has 15 residues. V dropped 4 bases and J dropped 7; count of bases not matched to a gene: 8. Per germline, CDR1 SGHTA and CDR2 FQGNSA. CDR3 region: CASSSRGTGGVGYTF. In nucleotides, the CDR3 is TGTGCCAGCAGCTCGAGGGGGACAGGGGGTGTTGGCTACACCTTC.

The chain couples TRBV5-4 to TRBJ2-3, with 10 bases matching TRBD1. The CDR3 loop spans 15 amino acids. The V segment lost 2 bases and the J segment 4 bases; nucleotides outside the gene matches: 4. Germline lookup yields CDR1 SGHNT and CDR2 YYREEE (reference sequence). Here the CDR3 DNA reads TGTGCCAGCAGCTTCCGACAGGGGGCCGCAGATACGCAGTATTTT. Translating gives CASSFRQGAADTQYF.

The rearrangement uses TRBV25-1 and TRBJ1-1; 7 bases line up with TRBD1. The CDR3 has 14 residues. Germline V CDR1 and CDR2: MGHDK, SYGVNS. V gave up 1 base and J gave up 3 bases; unmatched junction bases: 2. This CDR3 is CASSESGGYTEAFF. The CDR3 DNA is TGTGCCAGCAGTGAATCAGGGGGTTACACTGAAGCTTTCTTT.

V gene TRBV7-9 combines with J gene TRBJ1-4; 9 bases align to TRBD1. The trim removed 3 bases at V and 7 bases at J, leaving 6 bases unmatched. Germline V CDR1 and CDR2: SEHNR, FQNEAQ (reference sequence). The CDR3 is 15 residues long. CDR3 nucleotides: TGTGCCAGCAGCTTCAAGGGACAGGGAAGTGAAAAACTGTTTTTT. Translating it yields CASSFKGQGSEKLFF.

The chain recombines TRBV5-1 with TRBJ2-7, with TRBD1 matching 7 bases. Per the germline V gene, CDR1 is SGHRS and CDR2 is YFSETQ. This CDR3 spans 12 amino acids. V gave up 3 bases and J gave up 5 bases; unmatched junction bases: 2. In DNA, the CDR3 is TGCGCCAGCAGCTCTACAGGGGACGAGCAGTACTTC. This codes for CASSSTGDEQYF.

J is TRBJ1-1 and V is TRBV19, with D possibly matching TRBD1 (6 bases). V lost 3 bases and J 8 bases, leaving 10 bases between the germline ends. Looked up from germline, CDR1 is LNHDA and CDR2 is SQIVND (reference sequence). The CDR3 is made up of 12 amino acids. CDR3 sequence (DNA): TGTGCCAGTAGTATCCAGGGGCCGGAAGCTTTCTTT. This gives the protein CASSIQGPEAFF.

This chain links TRBV5-3 with TRBJ2-1; 16 bases fit TRBD2. TRBV5-3 is marked as an open reading frame, function uncertain. CDR3 length: 22 amino acids. The V and J ends lost 4 bases and 2 bases, in that order; junction bases with no gene match: 18. The CDR3 sequence is CARSRPRKPGLAGGGPYNEQFF. The CDR3 nucleotides read TGTGCCAGAAGCCGACCTCGAAAACCGGGACTAGCGGGAGGGGGTCCCTACAATGAGCAGTTCTTC.

The rearrangement links TRBV2 to TRBJ1-2; D might be TRBD1 (5 bases). The CDR3 consists of 12 residues. Germline CDR1 SNHLY, CDR2 FYNNEI. The V gene lost 6 bases and the J gene lost 8 bases, with 13 bases spanning the gap. CDR3: CASRGGGGGYTF. In nucleotides, the CDR3 is TGTGCCAGCAGGGGGGGTGGCGGAGGCTACACCTTC.

The gene calls are TRBV6-5 and TRBJ1-1, with unresolved D. The germline CDR1 and CDR2 sequences are MNHEY and SVGAGI. The V end was cut by 8 bases, the J end by 1 base, with 11 bases between. This CDR3 contains 13 residues. The CDR3: CASFPSGNTEAFF. The DNA for the CDR3 is TGTGCCAGCTTCCCCTCCGGGAACACTGAAGCTTTCTTT.

The rearrangement uses TRBV19 and TRBJ2-1; unclear D gene. This CDR3 is built from 14 residues. The germline V and J ends were trimmed by 0 bases and 10 bases, with 13 bases remaining between them. CDR1 is LNHDA and CDR2 is SQIVND in the germline V gene (reference sequence). The CDR3 DNA follows: TGTGCCAGTAGTATAGATCTGTCTCCGCGGGAGCAGTTCTTC. It is translated as CASSIDLSPREQFF.

The V call is TRBV5-1, the J call TRBJ2-3; tentative D call: TRBD1 (5 bases). The CDR3 has 15 amino acids. With 0 bases removed from V and 5 bases from J, the gap between germline ends came to 13 bases. Germline V gene data show CDR1 as SGHRS and CDR2 as YFSETQ. DNA of the CDR3: TGCGCCAGCAGCTTGGCTAGGGGCCGTGGAGATACGCAGTATTTT. Protein: CASSLARGRGDTQYF.

This rearrangement joins TRBV5-1 to TRBJ2-7; D is unclear. Germline CDR1 SGHRS, CDR2 YFSETQ. This CDR3 comprises 11 residues. The V end was cut by 1 base, the J end by 7 bases, with 6 bases between. The CDR3 nucleotides are TGCGCCAGCAGCTTGACAAGAGAGCAGTACTTC. Its translation: CASSLTREQYF.